This T cell receptor (beta chain) was recovered during a study of cytomegalovirus exposure and HLA in healthy donors. Study conclusions and caveats: TCR beta chains numbering under 200 were designated cytomegalovirus-associated. There were a few CMV-associated chains whose specificity for CMV antigens was confirmed in vitro.

CDR3 size: 14 residues. The J segment lost 3 bases and the V segment lost 5 bases, leaving 2 bases of the junction unmatched. CDR1 is ENHRY and CDR2 is SYGVKD in the germline V gene. Donors were drawn from the approximately 110-subject validation cohort, separate from the approximately 680-subject first cohort. Only in-frame clones appear in the TCRdb table, and some are missing; sequencing was by immunoSEQ multiplex PCR. The sample consists of 99,000 or so clones, about 88% of them appearing once. To note about this clone: No antigen is known for it.

This TCR derives from a woman under 30 in good health and CMV-seropositive. Material for sequencing was PBMCs. The chain employs TRBV10-3 and TRBJ2-1; 9 bases are a match to TRBD1. The DNA of the CDR3 is TGTGCCATCAGTTCGACAGGGGGCTACAATGAGCAGTTCTTC. It specifies CAISSTGGYNEQFF.